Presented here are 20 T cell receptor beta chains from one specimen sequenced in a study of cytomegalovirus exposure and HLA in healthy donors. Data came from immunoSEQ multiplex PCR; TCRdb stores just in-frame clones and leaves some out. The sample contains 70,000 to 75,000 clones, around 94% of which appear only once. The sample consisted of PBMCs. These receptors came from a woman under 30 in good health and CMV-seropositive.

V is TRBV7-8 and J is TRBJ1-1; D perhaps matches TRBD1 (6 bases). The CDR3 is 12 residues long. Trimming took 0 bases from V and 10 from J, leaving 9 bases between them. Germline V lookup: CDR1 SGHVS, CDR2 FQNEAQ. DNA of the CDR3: TGTGCCAGCAGCTTAGCGACAGGTTTAGCTTTCTTT. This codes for CASSLATGLAFF.

DNA of the CDR3: TGTGCCAGCAGGGGGGACACCCTTTACGAGCAGTACTTC. Amino acids: CASRGDTLYEQYF. This chain uses TRBV5-4 with TRBJ2-7, with a possible D match to TRBD1 (6 bases). V lost 5 bases to trimming and J lost 4 bases, with 13 bases between them. CDR3 size: 13 residues. The germline gives CDR1 SGHNT, CDR2 YYREEE (reference sequence). Drawing the rest from reference TRBV5-4 and TRBJ2-7, the complete variable domain is ETGVTQSPTHLIKTRGQQVTLRCSSQSGHNTVSWYQQALGQGPQFIFQYYREEENGRGNFPPRFSGLQFPNYSSELNVNALELDDSALYLCASRGDTLYEQYFGPGTRLTVT.

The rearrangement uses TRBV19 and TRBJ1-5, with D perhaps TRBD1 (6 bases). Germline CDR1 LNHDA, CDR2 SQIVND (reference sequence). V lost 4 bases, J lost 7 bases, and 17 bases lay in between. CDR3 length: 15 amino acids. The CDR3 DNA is TGTGCCAGTAGTACCCAAACAGGGATGGGCCAGCCCCAGCATTTT. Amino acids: CASSTQTGMGQPQHF.

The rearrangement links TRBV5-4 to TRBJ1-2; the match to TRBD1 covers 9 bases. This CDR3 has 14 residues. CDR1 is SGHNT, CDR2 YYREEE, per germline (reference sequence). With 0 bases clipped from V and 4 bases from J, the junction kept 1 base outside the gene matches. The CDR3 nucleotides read TGTGCCAGCAGCTTGGGACAGGGGGGCTATGGCTACACCTTC. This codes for CASSLGQGGYGYTF. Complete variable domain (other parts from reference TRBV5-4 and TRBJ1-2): ETGVTQSPTHLIKTRGQQVTLRCSSQSGHNTVSWYQQALGQGPQFIFQYYREEENGRGNFPPRFSGLQFPNYSSELNVNALELDDSALYLCASSLGQGGYGYTFGSGTRLTVV.

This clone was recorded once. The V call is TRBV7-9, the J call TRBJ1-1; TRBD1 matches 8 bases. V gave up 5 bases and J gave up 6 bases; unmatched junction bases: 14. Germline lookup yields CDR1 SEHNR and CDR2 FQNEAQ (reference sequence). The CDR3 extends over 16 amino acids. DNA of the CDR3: TGTGCCAGCAGCCTGACCTTGGACAGGGTTGTTCCTGAAGCTTTCTTT. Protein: CASSLTLDRVVPEAFF.

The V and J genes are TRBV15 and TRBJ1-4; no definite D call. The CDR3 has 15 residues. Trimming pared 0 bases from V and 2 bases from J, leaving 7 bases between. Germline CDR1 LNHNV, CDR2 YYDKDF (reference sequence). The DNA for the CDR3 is TGTGCCACCAGCAGAGATGTGCGGACTAATGAAAAACTGTTTTTT. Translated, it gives CATSRDVRTNEKLFF.

CDR3 DNA: TGTGCTAGTGCTAGACTGCAGTCTAATTCACCCCTCCACTTT. It translates to CASARLQSNSPLHF. The chain employs TRBV12-5 and TRBJ1-6; unclear D gene. CDR3 size: 14 residues. Germline CDR1 LGHNT, CDR2 FRNRAP. Deletions cut 7 bases from V and 6 bases from J, with 13 bases between.

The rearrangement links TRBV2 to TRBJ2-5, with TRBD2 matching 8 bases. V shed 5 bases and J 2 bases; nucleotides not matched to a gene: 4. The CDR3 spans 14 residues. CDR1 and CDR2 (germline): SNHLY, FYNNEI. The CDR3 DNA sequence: TGTGCCAGCAGTATAGCGGGGAAACAAGAGACCCAGTACTTC. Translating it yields CASSIAGKQETQYF.

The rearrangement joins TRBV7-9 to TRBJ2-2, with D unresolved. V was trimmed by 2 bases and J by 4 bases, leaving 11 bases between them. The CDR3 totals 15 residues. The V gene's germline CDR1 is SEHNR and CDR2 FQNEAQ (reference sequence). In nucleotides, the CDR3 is TGTGCCAGCAGCTTACCCACTTGGTCCACCGGGGAGCTGTTTTTT. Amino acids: CASSLPTWSTGELFF.

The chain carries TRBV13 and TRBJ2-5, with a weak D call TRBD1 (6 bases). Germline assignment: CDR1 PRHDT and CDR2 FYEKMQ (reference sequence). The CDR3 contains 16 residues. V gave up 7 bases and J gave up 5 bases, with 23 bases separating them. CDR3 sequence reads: CASNSRLDRPGETQYF. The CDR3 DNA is TGTGCCAGCAACTCCCGACTGGACAGACCAGGGGAGACCCAGTACTTC. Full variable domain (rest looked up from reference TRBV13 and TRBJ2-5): AAGVIQSPRHLIKEKRETATLKCYPIPRHDTVYWYQQGPGQDPQFLISFYEKMQSDKGSIPDRFSAQQFSDYHSELNMSSLELGDSALYFCASNSRLDRPGETQYFGPGTRLLVL.

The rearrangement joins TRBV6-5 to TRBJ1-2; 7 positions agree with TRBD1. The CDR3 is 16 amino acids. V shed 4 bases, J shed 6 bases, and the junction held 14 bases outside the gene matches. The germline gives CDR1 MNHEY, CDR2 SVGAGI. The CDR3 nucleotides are TGTGCCAGCAGTTCTAATTCCGGTAGGGGGCGCGATGGCTACACCTTC. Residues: CASSSNSGRGRDGYTF.

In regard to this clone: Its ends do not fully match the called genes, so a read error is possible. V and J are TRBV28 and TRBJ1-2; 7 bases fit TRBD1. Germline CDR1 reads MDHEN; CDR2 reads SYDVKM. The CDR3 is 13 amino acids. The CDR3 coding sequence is TGTGCCAGCAAGGGACAGACTAATTATGGCTACACCTTC. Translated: CASKGQTNYGYTF.

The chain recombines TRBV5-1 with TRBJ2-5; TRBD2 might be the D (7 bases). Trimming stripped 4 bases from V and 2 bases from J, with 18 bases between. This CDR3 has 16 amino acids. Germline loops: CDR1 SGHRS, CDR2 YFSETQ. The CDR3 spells CASSPKGGAGQETQYF. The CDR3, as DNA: TGCGCCAGCAGCCCTAAAGGGGGGGCAGGGCAAGAGACCCAGTACTTC.

The CDR3 DNA follows: TGTGCCAGCAGCCTAGGGACTAGCGGGAGCCAAGAGACCCAGTACTTC. Protein product: CASSLGTSGSQETQYF. The rearrangement uses TRBV28 and TRBJ2-5; 14 bases are shared with TRBD2. Looked up from germline, CDR1 is MDHEN and CDR2 is SYDVKM. Trimming cost V 6 bases and J 1 base; bases outside gene matches: 4. The CDR3 is 16 residues long.

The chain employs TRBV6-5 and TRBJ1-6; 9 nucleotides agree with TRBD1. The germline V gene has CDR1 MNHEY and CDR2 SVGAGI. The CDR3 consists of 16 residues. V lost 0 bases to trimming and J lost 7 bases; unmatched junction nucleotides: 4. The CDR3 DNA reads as TGTGCCAGCAGTTACTCGGTACAGGGGGCGAATTCACCCCTCCACTTT. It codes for CASSYSVQGANSPLHF.

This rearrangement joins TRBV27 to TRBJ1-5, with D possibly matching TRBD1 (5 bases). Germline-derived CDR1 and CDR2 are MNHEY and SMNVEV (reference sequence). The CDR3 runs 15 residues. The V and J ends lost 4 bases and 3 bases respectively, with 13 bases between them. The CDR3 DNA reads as TGTGCCAGCAGTTCCGCGACAGAATTCAATCAGCCCCAGCATTTT. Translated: CASSSATEFNQPQHF.

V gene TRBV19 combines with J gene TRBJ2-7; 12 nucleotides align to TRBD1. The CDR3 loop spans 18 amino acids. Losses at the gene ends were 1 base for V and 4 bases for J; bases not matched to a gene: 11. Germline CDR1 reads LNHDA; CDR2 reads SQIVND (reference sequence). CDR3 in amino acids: CASSIALTGTGGAYEQYF. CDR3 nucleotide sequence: TGTGCCAGTAGTATAGCTCTGACCGGGACAGGGGGCGCGTACGAGCAGTACTTC.

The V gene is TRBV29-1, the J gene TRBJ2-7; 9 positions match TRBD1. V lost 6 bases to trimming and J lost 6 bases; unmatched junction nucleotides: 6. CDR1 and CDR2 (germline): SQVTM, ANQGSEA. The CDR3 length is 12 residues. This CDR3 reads CSVLTGGFEQYF. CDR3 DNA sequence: TGCAGCGTGCTGACAGGGGGGTTCGAGCAGTACTTC.

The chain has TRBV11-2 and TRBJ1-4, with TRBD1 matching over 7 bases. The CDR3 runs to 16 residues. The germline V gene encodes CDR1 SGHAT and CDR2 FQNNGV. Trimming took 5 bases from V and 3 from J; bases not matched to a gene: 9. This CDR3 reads CASSPPSTGANEKLFF. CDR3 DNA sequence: TGTGCCAGCAGCCCCCCCTCAACAGGGGCTAATGAAAAACTGTTTTTT.

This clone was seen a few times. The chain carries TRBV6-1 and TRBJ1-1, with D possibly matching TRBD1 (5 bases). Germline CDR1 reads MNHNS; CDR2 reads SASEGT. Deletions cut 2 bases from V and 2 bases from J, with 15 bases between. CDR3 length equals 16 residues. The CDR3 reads CASSELAGGQNTEAFF. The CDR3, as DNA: TGTGCCAGCAGTGAATTGGCGGGAGGACAAAACACTGAAGCTTTCTTT.